The entry below gives a single TCR beta chain sequence along with its context. As yet, its antigen is unknown. In germline, CDR1 is SGHTA, CDR2 FQGNSA. This CDR3 region has 13 residues. With 10 bases removed from V and 3 bases from J, the gap between germline ends came to 15 bases. The sample comes from a study of T cells in Graves' hyperthyroidism and ophthalmopathy. Amplified TCR beta CDR3 regions derived from RNA transcripts. HTBI primers were used for first-round RT-PCR of the TCR CDR3. MiXCR was run by TCRdb on the multiplex PCR reads, yielding one entry per CDR3 protein. The top ten clones hold 10% of a sample with 27,000 or so distinct CDR3 sequences, around 40% of them seen once. Study-level results: Most expanded thyroid clonotypes above 0.001 also appeared in blood. Ophthalmopathy stood apart from stable hyperthyroidism in a 13 V-J model.

The chain combines TRBV7-2 with TRBJ1-1, with a tentative D call TRBD1 (5 bases). The TCR sequence derives from a woman aged 25 to 45 with Graves' hyperthyroidism. The material sequenced was blood. DNA of the CDR3: TGTGCCACCAAGGGGTTTTTAGACACTGAAGCTTTCTTT. This translates into CATKGFLDTEAFF.